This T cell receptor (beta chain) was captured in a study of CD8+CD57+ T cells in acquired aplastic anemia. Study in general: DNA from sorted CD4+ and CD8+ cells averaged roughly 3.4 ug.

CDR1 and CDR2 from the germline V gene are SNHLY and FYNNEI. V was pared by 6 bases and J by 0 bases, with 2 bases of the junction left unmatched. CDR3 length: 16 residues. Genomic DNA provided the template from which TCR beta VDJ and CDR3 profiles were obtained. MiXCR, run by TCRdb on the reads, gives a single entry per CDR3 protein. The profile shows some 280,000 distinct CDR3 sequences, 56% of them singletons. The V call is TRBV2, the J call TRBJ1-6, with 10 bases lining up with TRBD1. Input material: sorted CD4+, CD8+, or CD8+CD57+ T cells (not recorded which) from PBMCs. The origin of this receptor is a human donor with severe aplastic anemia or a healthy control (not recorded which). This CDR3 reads CASRGQGVSYNSPLHF. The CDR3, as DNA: TGTGCCAGCAGAGGACAGGGGGTCTCCTATAATTCACCCCTCCACTTT.